The 7 T cell receptor beta chains below were found in one sample sequenced in a study of response to subunit inactivated influenza vaccine. Using its own MiXCR run on the RT-PCR reads, TCRdb lists one record per CDR3 protein. Of 860,000 or so distinct CDR3 sequences in the sample, 20% to 25% were seen once. Sequencing was performed on PBMCs from blood, taken 5 to 6 days after vaccination. These receptors were collected from a man aged 45-60 years who received an inactivated influenza vaccine.

Comment on this clonotype: Germline and junction disagree at one end, which may indicate a read error. The chain has TRBV12-3 or TRBV12-4 and TRBJ2-7; 9 bases match TRBD2. CDR3 length: 14 amino acids. This CDR3 reads CASSLAGKNYEQYF. In DNA form, the CDR3 reads TGTGCCAGCAGTCTAGCGGGGAAAAACTACGAGCAGTACTTC.

This clonotype has more than one count but fewer than ten. J is TRBJ2-1 and V is TRBV9, with unresolved D. CDR1 and CDR2 (germline): SGDLS, YYNGEE. V was pared by 0 bases and J by 6 bases, with 10 bases between. This CDR3 has 14 amino acids. The CDR3 loop reads CASSVGGLINEQFF. The CDR3 nucleotides are TGTGCCAGCAGCGTAGGTGGGCTGATCAATGAGCAGTTCTTC. Using reference TRBV9 and TRBJ2-1 for the parts outside the CDR3, the full variable domain is DSGVTQTPKHLITATGQRVTLRCSPRSGDLSVYWYQQSLDQGLQFLIQYYNGEERAKGNILERFSAQQFPDLHSELNLSSLELGDSALYFCASSVGGLINEQFFGPGTRLTVL.

The CDR3 loop is CASSLEGLLETQYF. The CDR3 coding sequence is TGTGCCAGCAGCCTAGAGGGCCTTCTCGAGACCCAGTACTTC. The genes are TRBV14 and TRBJ2-5; weak D call: TRBD2 (5 bases). The CDR3 sequence is 14 residues long. Trimming left V 4 bases short and J 5 bases short, with 14 bases between. Germline V gene sequence: CDR1 SGHDN, CDR2 FVKESK.

The V call is TRBV20-1, the J call TRBJ1-4; D call uncertain. Germline V gene sequence: CDR1 DFQATT, CDR2 SNEGSKA (reference sequence). CDR3 length: 13 amino acids. Trimming removed 3 bases from V and 2 bases from J, with 7 bases in between. CDR3 bases: TGCAGTGCTAGGGCATGGACTAATGAAAAACTGTTTTTT. This translates into CSARAWTNEKLFF.

This clonotype was seen only a few times. V usage is TRBV20-1 and J usage is TRBJ2-2; perhaps TRBD2 as D (5 bases). The CDR3 covers 15 residues. V was clipped by 3 bases and J by 6 bases, with 17 bases between them. Germline-derived CDR1 and CDR2 are DFQATT and SNEGSKA (reference sequence). CDR3 DNA sequence: TGCAGTGCTAGGGCCCGGGAAGGTCGCGCCGGGGAGCTGTTTTTT. As protein: CSARAREGRAGELFF.

J is TRBJ1-3 and V is TRBV5-1; a possible D gene is TRBD1 (5 bases). Trimming took off 4 bases at V and 2 bases at J, with 13 bases between the two ends. In germline, CDR1 is SGHRS, CDR2 YFSETQ. The CDR3 extends over 15 amino acids. CDR3 sequence: CASSTGARPGNTIYF. CDR3 sequence (DNA): TGCGCCAGCAGCACCGGGGCCCGTCCTGGAAACACCATATATTTT.

DNA for the CDR3: TGTGCCAGCAGTCCGCCGGCCTGGACTGAAGCTTTCTTT. This gives the protein CASSPPAWTEAFF. The chain couples TRBV12-3 or TRBV12-4 to TRBJ1-1; D is unclear. The CDR3 loop spans 13 amino acids. Between the trimmed V and J ends, which lost 5 bases and 5 bases, there was a span of 12 bases.